The 10 T cell receptor beta chains reported below all come from one sample, sequenced in a study of beta chain features in type 1 diabetes. Their recognized antigens are unknown. Overall study results and limits: Type 1 diabetes patients showed a moderate but significant shortening of TCRB CDR3s in all four CD4+ subsets.

The whole isolated RNA underwent reverse transcription, so sequencing captured expressed TCRB transcripts. The assay was immunoSEQ multiplex PCR, and TCRdb's table has in-frame clones only and misses some. Here the sample spans about 180,000 clones, approximately 7.9% being singletons. The sequenced sample was central memory CD4+ T cells from blood. Receptors were obtained from a man between 18 and 35 years old with type 1 diabetes.

This clone has a handful of counts. The chain couples TRBV5-1 to TRBJ1-2; the match to TRBD1 covers 10 bases. Germline CDR1 SGHRS, CDR2 YFSETQ. This CDR3 is 14 amino acids long. Losses at the gene ends were 5 bases for V and 4 bases for J; bases not matched to a gene: 5. The CDR3 loop is CASRLGDRGYGYTF. The CDR3 nucleotides read TGCGCCAGCAGGTTAGGGGACAGGGGCTATGGCTACACCTTC.

Only a few counts were recorded for this clone. The rearrangement links TRBV4-2 to TRBJ2-6; D is possibly TRBD1 (5 bases). The V gene's germline CDR1 is LGHNA and CDR2 YNFKEQ. The CDR3 is made up of 16 amino acids. Trimming removed 3 bases from V and 0 bases from J, with 9 bases in between. The chain's CDR3 is CASSHVDSSGANVLTF. DNA of the CDR3: TGTGCCAGCAGCCACGTAGACAGCTCTGGGGCCAACGTCCTGACTTTC.

CDR3 residues: CATSGQGFDIQYF. The CDR3 DNA reads TGTGCCACCTCAGGACAGGGGTTTGACATTCAGTACTTC. The J gene is TRBJ2-4, the V gene TRBV2; 9 bases line up with TRBD1. The CDR3 extends over 13 amino acids. The trim removed 10 bases at V and 8 bases at J, leaving 9 bases unmatched. The germline CDR1 and CDR2 sequences are SNHLY and FYNNEI.

A few counts support this clone. The chain is built from TRBV10-2 and TRBJ2-1; 9 bases line up with TRBD1. The CDR3 is 17 residues long. The V gene's germline CDR1 is WSHSY and CDR2 SAAADI. J gave up 8 bases and V 0 bases, and 11 bases lay outside the gene matches. The CDR3 region has the DNA TGCGCCAGCAGTGAGTCCGGCCGCGGGACAGGGTCTCATGAGCAGTTCTTC. Translation gives CASSESGRGTGSHEQFF.

This clone was observed a few times. The rearrangement joins TRBV5-4 to TRBJ2-1, with TRBD2 matching 9 bases. The CDR3 totals 16 residues. J gave up 6 bases and V 5 bases, and 12 bases lay outside the gene matches. The germline V gene encodes CDR1 SGHNT and CDR2 YYREEE (reference sequence). Here the CDR3 DNA reads TGTGCCAGCAGTACTAAAATAGCGGGAGTGATCAATGAGCAGTTCTTC. Protein product: CASSTKIAGVINEQFF.

This clone was detected a few times. The chain recombines TRBV28 with TRBJ1-3; D remains unclear. Trimming pared 2 bases from V and 1 base from J, leaving 9 bases between. CDR1 is MDHEN, CDR2 SYDVKM, per germline. The length of the CDR3 is 15 residues. The CDR3 nucleotides are TGTGCCAGCAGTTTAGACCTGGAGTCTGGAAACACCATATATTTT. Protein sequence: CASSLDLESGNTIYF.

This clone was observed a handful of times. The rearrangement joins TRBV25-1 to TRBJ2-7; 7 positions match TRBD1. The CDR3 loop spans 14 amino acids. V lost 7 bases and J lost 2; bases outside the gene matches: 8. Looked up from germline, CDR1 is MGHDK and CDR2 is SYGVNS. CDR3 bases: TGTGCCAGCACACCGGGACAGTGGACCTACGAGCAGTACTTC. Translating gives CASTPGQWTYEQYF.

The chain carries TRBV4-1 and TRBJ2-1; 11 bases agree with TRBD2. This CDR3 has 16 residues. The junction had 15 bases not matched to a gene; V was cut back by 6 bases and J by 11 bases. CDR1 and CDR2 from the germline V gene are MGHRA and YSYEKL. The CDR3 loop reads CASSLDGASGGTQQFF. The CDR3 DNA reads as TGCGCCAGCAGTCTGGATGGGGCTAGCGGGGGGACACAGCAGTTCTTC.

The CDR3 protein is CASSNRDRDPLNTEAFF. CDR3 sequence (DNA): TGTGCCAGCAGCAACCGGGACAGGGATCCTCTGAACACTGAAGCTTTCTTT. J is TRBJ1-1 and V is TRBV11-1; 9 nucleotides align to TRBD1. Germline V CDR1 and CDR2: SGHAT, FQDESV (reference sequence). This CDR3 is 17 amino acids long. V gave up 5 bases and J gave up 0 bases; unmatched junction bases: 10.

The V call is TRBV5-6, the J call TRBJ2-7; D ambiguous. Trimming took 0 bases from V and 4 from J, leaving 5 bases between them. The germline V gene encodes CDR1 SGHDT and CDR2 YYEEEE. The CDR3 has 12 residues. CDR3 DNA: TGTGCCAGCAGCTTGGCCCATTACGAGCAGTACTTC. It specifies CASSLAHYEQYF.